Each of the 22 T cell receptor beta chains below was sequenced from the same sample in a study of T cell responses to AZD1222 COVID-19 vaccine. The data were produced by immunoSEQ multiplex PCR, yet TCRdb's version contains in-frame clones alone and is incomplete. In the table there are some 110,000 clones, around 90% of which are singletons. The sequences come from peripheral blood, collected on day 0 of AZD1222 vaccination. The receptors originated from an adult in good health.

This clone appeared many times. This chain uses TRBV6-2 or TRBV6-3 with TRBJ2-7; D perhaps matches TRBD2 (6 bases). The germline V gene encodes CDR1 MNHEY and CDR2 SVGEGT. Trimming left V 0 bases short and J 2 bases short, with 14 bases between. CDR3 size: 16 residues. CDR3 DNA: TGTGCCAGCAGTTACTCGAGACTAAGGGAGGCCTACGAGCAGTACTTC. As protein: CASSYSRLREAYEQYF.

This chain joins TRBV18 and TRBJ1-5; TRBD1 matches 7 bases. The V segment lost 1 base and the J segment 3 bases; nucleotides outside the gene matches: 3. Germline V lookup: CDR1 KGHSH, CDR2 LQKENI. The CDR3 is 15 residues long. This CDR3 reads CASSPRQGNNQPQHF. The CDR3 DNA reads TGTGCCAGCTCACCACGACAGGGAAACAATCAGCCCCAGCATTTT.

This chain uses TRBV27 with TRBJ2-7; 9 nucleotides line up with TRBD1. Germline trimming cut 7 bases from V and 5 bases from J; bases unmatched to any gene: 9. Germline CDR1 reads MNHEY; CDR2 reads SMNVEV (reference sequence). This CDR3 has 14 amino acids. The CDR3 nucleotides are TGTGCCAGCACCCCCCGGACAGGGGATAACGAGCAGTACTTC. Protein: CASTPRTGDNEQYF.

The gene calls are TRBV7-2 and TRBJ1-4; TRBD1 matches 7 bases. The J segment lost 8 bases and the V segment lost 5 bases, leaving 14 bases of the junction unmatched. CDR1 SGHTA and CDR2 FQGNSA come from the germline V gene. This CDR3 contains 16 residues. CDR3 DNA: TGTGCCAGCAGCCCACAGGGGTACTGGGGATTCGAAAAACTGTTTTTT. Translation gives CASSPQGYWGFEKLFF.

The V and J genes are TRBV27 and TRBJ2-6, with D possibly being TRBD1 (6 bases). CDR1 is MNHEY and CDR2 is SMNVEV in the germline V gene (reference sequence). This CDR3 has 16 residues. V was shortened by 3 bases and J by 4 bases, with 13 bases between the two germline ends. CDR3 in amino acids: CASSFLGGQGANVLTF. The CDR3 nucleotides are TGTGCCAGCAGTTTTCTAGGGGGTCAAGGGGCCAACGTCCTGACTTTC.

DNA for the CDR3: TGTGCCAGTATGGTTCAGACGAGCAATCAGCCCCAGCATTTT. This encodes CASMVQTSNQPQHF. V usage is TRBV19 and J usage is TRBJ1-5; D call uncertain. The CDR3 length is 14 residues. V lost 7 bases to trimming and J lost 1 base, with 11 bases between them. Germline CDR1 and CDR2: LNHDA and SQIVND (reference sequence).

This rearrangement joins TRBV7-2 to TRBJ1-1, with 9 bases aligning to TRBD1. V was pared by 5 bases and J by 5 bases, with 9 bases of the junction left unmatched. The CDR3 is 15 amino acids. CDR1 and CDR2 (germline): SGHTA, FQGNSA. CDR3 loop: CASSPAGTGKTEAFF. DNA for the CDR3: TGTGCCAGCAGCCCCGCTGGGACAGGGAAGACTGAAGCTTTCTTT.

This chain connects TRBV6-2 or TRBV6-3 to TRBJ2-7; 10 bases map to TRBD1. Trimming took 1 base from V and 3 from J; bases not matched to a gene: 15. From germline, CDR1 is MNHEY and CDR2 SVGEGT. The CDR3 loop spans 19 amino acids. The CDR3 coding sequence is TGTGCCAGCAGTTACTTGCGACAGGGGGCCTCTCTCACTATCTACGAGCAGTACTTC. Its protein product is CASSYLRQGASLTIYEQYF.

The gene calls are TRBV7-9 and TRBJ2-3; the match to TRBD2 covers 13 bases. CDR1 and CDR2 (germline): SEHNR, FQNEAQ (reference sequence). There are 16 residues in the CDR3. J lost 1 base, V lost 4 bases, and 2 bases had no gene match. For the CDR3, the DNA is TGTGCCAGCAGCTCCGGACTAGCGGGAGGCACAGATACGCAGTATTTT. It is translated as CASSSGLAGGTDTQYF.

V and J are TRBV4-1 and TRBJ2-2, with a tentative D call TRBD1 (6 bases). V lost 3 bases, J lost 2 bases, and 10 bases lay in between. The CDR3 length is 15 residues. The germline V gene has CDR1 MGHRA and CDR2 YSYEKL. The CDR3 bases are TGCGCCAGCAGCCAGCAGGGGTTAAACACCGGGGAGCTGTTTTTT. This codes for CASSQQGLNTGELFF.

The chain combines TRBV9 with TRBJ1-4; TRBD1 matches at 12 bases. CDR1 is SGDLS and CDR2 is YYNGEE in the germline V gene. The length of the CDR3 is 19 residues. V gave up 0 bases and J gave up 8 bases; unmatched junction bases: 14. The CDR3 nucleotides read TGTGCCAGCAGCGTAGCTACTTCGGGACAGGGGGCGCGTCGAGAAAAACTGTTTTTT. Amino acid sequence: CASSVATSGQGARREKLFF.

This rearrangement joins TRBV6-2 or TRBV6-3 to TRBJ2-3; 7 nucleotides align to TRBD2. CDR1 is MNHEY and CDR2 is SVGEGT in the germline V gene. CDR3 length: 13 amino acids. V shed 4 bases, J shed 8 bases, and the junction held 6 bases outside the gene matches. CDR3 coding DNA: TGTGCCAGCAGTTCGACTAGCAGTGGTACGCAGTATTTT. Protein: CASSSTSSGTQYF.

CDR3 in DNA: TGTGCCAGCGCCCGGGGGGGGGCTGAAAACATTCAGTACTTC. Residues: CASARGGAENIQYF. V and J are TRBV7-2 and TRBJ2-4; 8 bases map to TRBD2. The V segment lost 8 bases and the J segment 5 bases; nucleotides outside the gene matches: 8. CDR3 length: 14 residues. From germline, CDR1 is SGHTA and CDR2 FQGNSA.

The chain has TRBV7-6 and TRBJ2-2, with TRBD2 matching over 12 bases. The CDR3 loop spans 16 amino acids. V lost 3 bases to trimming and J lost 5 bases; unmatched junction nucleotides: 4. CDR1 and CDR2 from the germline V gene are SGHVS and FNYEAQ. DNA of the CDR3: TGTGCCAGCAGCTTCGGAACTAGCGGGAGGACCGGGGAGCTGTTTTTT. Protein sequence: CASSFGTSGRTGELFF.

This clone appeared a single time. The chain links TRBV7-9 to TRBJ2-7; D might be TRBD1 or TRBD2, each matching 6 bases. This CDR3 spans 14 amino acids. The V end lost 4 bases, the J end lost 4 bases, and 14 bases lay between the germline ends. From germline, CDR1 is SEHNR and CDR2 FQNEAQ (reference sequence). CDR3 in amino acids: CASSSDGGVYEQYF. DNA of the CDR3: TGTGCCAGCAGCTCCGACGGGGGCGTTTACGAGCAGTACTTC.

This chain uses TRBV5-4 with TRBJ1-1; D might be TRBD1 (6 bases). The germline CDR1 and CDR2 sequences are SGHNT and YYREEE (reference sequence). Trimming cost V 4 bases and J 5 bases, with 9 bases left between them. The CDR3 contains 12 residues. The CDR3 spells CASSEQGTEAFF. The CDR3 coding sequence is TGTGCCAGCAGCGAACAGGGAACTGAAGCTTTCTTT.

This rearrangement joins TRBV25-1 to TRBJ1-2; D not certain. V was pared by 2 bases and J by 4 bases, with 2 bases between. CDR3 length equals 11 residues. Germline CDR1 and CDR2: MGHDK and SYGVNS. The DNA of the CDR3 is TGTGCCAGCAGTGAAATCTATGGCTACACCTTC. Its protein is CASSEIYGYTF.

The chain employs TRBV6-2 or TRBV6-3 and TRBJ2-7; 7 nucleotides line up with TRBD1. From germline, CDR1 is MNHEY and CDR2 SVGEGT. V shed 4 bases and J 12 bases; nucleotides not matched to a gene: 15. This CDR3 contains 14 residues. The CDR3 bases are TGTGCCAGCAGTTCCTTAGACAAAGGGGGCGCTTCGTACTTC. It is translated as CASSSLDKGGASYF.

The chain uses TRBV5-1 and TRBJ2-1; the D gene is possibly TRBD2 (5 bases). Germline V gene data show CDR1 as SGHRS and CDR2 as YFSETQ. The CDR3 length is 16 residues. V shed 0 bases and J shed 3 bases, with 13 bases lying between them. The CDR3 coding sequence is TGCGCCAGCAGCTTGGCCAAGGACTTCCTCTACAATGAGCAGTTCTTC. This codes for CASSLAKDFLYNEQFF.

The chain employs TRBV6-2 or TRBV6-3 and TRBJ2-1, with 8 bases aligning to TRBD2. The CDR3 has 16 residues. Germline CDR1 MNHEY, CDR2 SVGEGT. Trimming at V came to 6 bases and at J to 6 bases, leaving 13 bases not matched to a gene. DNA of the CDR3: TGTGCCAGCAGCCAGACCCCCGGGACTAGGGGCAATGAGCAGTTCTTC. As protein: CASSQTPGTRGNEQFF.

The rearrangement joins TRBV20-1 to TRBJ1-4; D gene uncertain. CDR1 and CDR2 (germline): DFQATT, SNEGSKA (reference sequence). The ends were cut back, 3 bases at V and 6 bases at J, with 2 bases in the middle. The CDR3 covers 10 residues. CDR3 protein: CSASDEKLFF. The CDR3 DNA is TGCAGTGCTAGTGATGAAAAACTGTTTTTT.

V gene TRBV7-9 combines with J gene TRBJ2-5; D not resolved. The germline V gene encodes CDR1 SEHNR and CDR2 FQNEAQ (reference sequence). V was clipped by 2 bases and J by 5 bases, with 12 bases between them. There are 14 residues in the CDR3. For the CDR3, the DNA is TGTGCCAGCAGCTTACAACCTTCCCCTGAGACCCAGTACTTC. Residues: CASSLQPSPETQYF.